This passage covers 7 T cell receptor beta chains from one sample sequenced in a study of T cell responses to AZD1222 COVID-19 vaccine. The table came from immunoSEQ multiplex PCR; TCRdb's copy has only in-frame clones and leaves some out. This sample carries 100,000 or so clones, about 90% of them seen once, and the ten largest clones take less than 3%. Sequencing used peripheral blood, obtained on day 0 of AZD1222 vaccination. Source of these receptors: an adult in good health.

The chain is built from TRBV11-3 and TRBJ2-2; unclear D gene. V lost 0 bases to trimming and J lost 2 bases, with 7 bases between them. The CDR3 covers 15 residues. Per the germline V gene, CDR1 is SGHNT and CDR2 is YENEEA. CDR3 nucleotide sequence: TGTGCCAGCAGCTTAGAACGTCTAAACACCGGGGAGCTGTTTTTT. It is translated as CASSLERLNTGELFF.

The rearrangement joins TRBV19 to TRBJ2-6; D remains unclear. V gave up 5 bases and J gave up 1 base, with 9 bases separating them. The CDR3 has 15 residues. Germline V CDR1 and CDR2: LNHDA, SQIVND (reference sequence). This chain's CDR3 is CASSVLVSGANVLTF. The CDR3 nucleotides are TGTGCCAGTAGTGTGTTGGTTTCTGGGGCCAACGTCCTGACTTTC. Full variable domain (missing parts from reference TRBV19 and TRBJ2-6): DGGITQSPKYLFRKEGQNVTLSCEQNLNHDAMYWYRQDPGQGLRLIYYSQIVNDFQKGDIAEGYSVSREKKESFPLTVTSAQKNPTAFYLCASSVLVSGANVLTFGAGSRLTVL.

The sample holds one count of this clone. This CDR3 is CASSSGGDYGYTF. DNA for the CDR3: TGTGCCAGCTCCTCAGGGGGCGACTATGGCTACACCTTC. V usage is TRBV18 and J usage is TRBJ1-2; 8 positions agree with TRBD1. This CDR3 is 13 amino acids long. The V segment lost 6 bases and the J segment 3 bases; nucleotides outside the gene matches: 3. From germline, CDR1 is KGHSH and CDR2 LQKENI. The complete variable domain, with remaining parts taken from reference TRBV18 and TRBJ1-2, reads NAGVMQNPRHLVRRRGQEARLRCSPMKGHSHVYWYRQLPEEGLKFMVYLQKENIIDESGMPKERFSAEFPKEGPSILRIQQVVRGDSAAYFCASSSGGDYGYTFGSGTRLTVV.

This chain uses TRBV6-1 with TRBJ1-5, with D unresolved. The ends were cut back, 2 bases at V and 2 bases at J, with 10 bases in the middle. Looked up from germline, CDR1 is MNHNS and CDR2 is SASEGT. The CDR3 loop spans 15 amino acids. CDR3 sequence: CASSEWDAGNQPQHF. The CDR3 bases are TGTGCCAGCAGTGAATGGGATGCTGGCAATCAGCCCCAGCATTTT.

The CDR3 coding sequence is TGTGCCAGTAGTCCCTCTAACGACAGGGTCCTGAGAGGCTACACCTTC. Translated: CASSPSNDRVLRGYTF. The rearrangement links TRBV19 to TRBJ1-2; TRBD1 agrees at 7 bases. The trim removed 5 bases at V and 8 bases at J, leaving 17 bases unmatched. The CDR3 runs 16 residues. CDR1 is LNHDA, CDR2 SQIVND, per germline (reference sequence).

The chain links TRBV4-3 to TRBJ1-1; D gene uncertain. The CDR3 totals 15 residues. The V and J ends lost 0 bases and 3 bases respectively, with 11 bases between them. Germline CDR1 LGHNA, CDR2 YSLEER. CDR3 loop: CASSQDTGSDTEAFF. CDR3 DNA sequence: TGCGCCAGCAGCCAAGATACGGGGAGCGACACTGAAGCTTTCTTT.

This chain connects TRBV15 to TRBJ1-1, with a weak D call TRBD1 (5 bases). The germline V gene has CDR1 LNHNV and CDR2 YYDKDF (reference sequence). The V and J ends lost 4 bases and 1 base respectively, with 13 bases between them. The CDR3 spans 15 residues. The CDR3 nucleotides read TGTGCCACCAGCACCCCACCGGGGGGGAACACTGAAGCTTTCTTT. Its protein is CATSTPPGGNTEAFF.